Described below is a single TCR beta chain sequence and its context. The antigen is not known. Profiled with immunoSEQ multiplex PCR; TCRdb holds only in-frame clones, not every one. Here the sample spans about 98,000 clones, approximately 91% being singletons. The data were taken from a study of OX40 agonist ivuxolimab in advanced cancers. For the study at large: Patients were treated with intravenous ivuxolimab, dosed at 0.01 to 10 mg/kg and infused every 2 weeks.

Study-level results: At 0.1 to 3.0 mg/kg, CD4+ and CD8+ blood T cells expanded clonally by week 6. The average count of expanded clones was higher among CD8+ T cells than among CD4+.

The germline V and J ends were trimmed by 5 bases and 8 bases, with 18 bases remaining between them. There are 15 residues in the CDR3. Germline V gives CDR1 MNHNS, CDR2 SASEGT. This sequence joins TRBV6-1 and TRBJ1-4, with D perhaps matching TRBD1 (6 bases). The material was CD4+ or CD8+ T cells sorted from blood, obtained in a trial of the OX40 agonist ivuxolimab. The clonotype comes from an adult with an advanced solid tumor such as melanoma, head and neck, liver or kidney cancer. The CDR3 sequence: CASSIRGGGEEKLFF. In nucleotides, the CDR3 is TGTGCCAGCAGTATCCGTGGAGGGGGAGAGGAAAAACTGTTTTTT.